These 23 T cell receptor beta chains came from one sample sequenced in a study of long-term antiretroviral therapy in people with HIV. The assay used was immunoSEQ (version v3.0), run at survey level. Some clones are missing from TCRdb's copy, which holds only in-frame ones; the method was immunoSEQ multiplex PCR. The sample yields roughly 15,000 clones, over 75% seen once. The sample here was unsorted PBMCs, taken less than 1.3 years before starting antiretroviral therapy. These receptors were collected from a young man with HIV.

The V and J genes are TRBV25-1 and TRBJ2-1; 9 bases agree with TRBD2. J gave up 1 base and V 1 base, and 2 bases lay outside the gene matches. The CDR3 runs 16 residues. Germline CDR1 MGHDK, CDR2 SYGVNS. CDR3 DNA sequence: TGTGCCAGCAGTGAATTAGCGGGAGCTTCCTACAATGAGCAGTTCTTC. Translation gives CASSELAGASYNEQFF.

V is TRBV6-5 and J is TRBJ2-7, with D maybe TRBD1 (6 bases). CDR1 and CDR2 from the germline V gene are MNHEY and SVGAGI. This CDR3 has 13 residues. With 5 bases removed from V and 3 bases from J, the gap between germline ends came to 11 bases. CDR3 coding DNA: TGTGCCAGCAGTAACAGGGCGCACTACGAGCAGTACTTC. Residues: CASSNRAHYEQYF.

The chain has TRBV15 and TRBJ2-1; a weak D match, TRBD1 (5 bases). Germline V gene lookup returns CDR1 LNHNV and CDR2 YYDKDF (reference sequence). The V gene lost 7 bases and the J gene lost 3 bases, with 16 bases spanning the gap. The CDR3 loop spans 15 amino acids. In DNA form, the CDR3 reads TGTGCCACCAAAAATTCCGCGACAGACTACAATGAGCAGTTCTTC. It encodes CATKNSATDYNEQFF.

This clone was seen a few times. The genes are TRBV4-2 and TRBJ2-2; 7 nucleotides agree with TRBD2. The CDR3 runs to 15 residues. V shed 3 bases and J 1 base; nucleotides not matched to a gene: 2. Germline CDR1 and CDR2: LGHNA and YNFKEQ. CDR3 region: CASSQSGVNTGELFF. CDR3 DNA: TGTGCCAGCAGCCAGAGCGGGGTGAACACCGGGGAGCTGTTTTTT.

The rearrangement uses TRBV30 and TRBJ2-3, with 9 bases lining up with TRBD2. Looked up from germline, CDR1 is GTSNPN and CDR2 is SVGIG (reference sequence). After removal of 0 bases from V and 6 bases from J, the junction contained 7 bases not matched to a gene. The CDR3 contains 15 residues. The CDR3 is CAWSVASGNVDTQYF. CDR3 DNA sequence: TGTGCCTGGAGTGTAGCTAGCGGGAATGTGGATACGCAGTATTTT.

The gene calls are TRBV18 and TRBJ2-5; the D gene could be TRBD1 or TRBD2 (5 bases each). CDR1 and CDR2 from the germline V gene are KGHSH and LQKENI. Deletions cut 3 bases from V and 5 bases from J, with 13 bases between. The CDR3 has 14 amino acids. The CDR3 coding sequence is TGTGCCAGCTCACCCCGTGTGGGGACGGAGACCCAGTACTTC. Translating gives CASSPRVGTETQYF.

The chain links TRBV4-3 to TRBJ2-7; TRBD1 or TRBD2 may be the D gene (5 bases each). The CDR3 covers 14 residues. CDR1 LGHNA and CDR2 YSLEER come from the germline V gene. V gave up 4 bases and J gave up 3 bases, with 13 bases separating them. The CDR3 coding sequence is TGCGCCAGCAGCCCGGGGACGGACCTCTACGAGCAGTACTTC. This translates into CASSPGTDLYEQYF.

This clone appeared a single time. V gene TRBV18 combines with J gene TRBJ1-4; possibly TRBD1 for D (6 bases). With 2 bases removed from V and 4 bases from J, the gap between germline ends came to 11 bases. Per the germline V gene, CDR1 is KGHSH and CDR2 is LQKENI. This CDR3 spans 15 amino acids. The CDR3 bases are TGTGCCAGCTCACCATCGGGACACCATAATGAAAAACTGTTTTTT. It translates to CASSPSGHHNEKLFF.

The chain joins TRBV7-9 to TRBJ1-4; D is ambiguous. CDR3 length: 17 residues. V was trimmed by 5 bases and J by 3 bases, leaving 19 bases between them. Germline V gives CDR1 SEHNR, CDR2 FQNEAQ (reference sequence). CDR3 protein: CASSLALPLTANEKLFF. The CDR3 coding sequence is TGTGCCAGCAGCCTGGCCCTACCTCTGACGGCTAATGAAAAACTGTTTTTT.

The sample holds a few counts of this clone. V usage is TRBV15 and J usage is TRBJ1-2; 9 bases line up with TRBD1. CDR1 is LNHNV, CDR2 YYDKDF, per germline (reference sequence). The V and J ends lost 0 bases and 13 bases, in that order; junction bases with no gene match: 9. The CDR3 runs 14 residues. The CDR3 region has the DNA TGTGCCACCAGCAGAGAGGAGGGACAGGGCCTTTCCACCTTC. Amino acid sequence: CATSREEGQGLSTF.

This chain uses TRBV7-6 with TRBJ2-5, with 9 bases that match TRBD1. There are 15 residues in the CDR3. Germline values: CDR1 SGHVS, CDR2 FNYEAQ. The V and J ends lost 5 bases and 2 bases, in that order; junction bases with no gene match: 6. The CDR3 loop reads CASSPIGQGQETQYF. The CDR3 coding sequence is TGTGCCAGCAGCCCAATCGGACAGGGGCAAGAGACCCAGTACTTC.

This chain links TRBV5-4 with TRBJ2-7; 7 bases match TRBD1. The J segment lost 6 bases and the V segment lost 3 bases, leaving 6 bases of the junction unmatched. Germline CDR1 reads SGHNT; CDR2 reads YYREEE (reference sequence). The CDR3 loop spans 13 amino acids. CDR3 coding DNA: TGTGCCAGCAGCTCTGGGACAGTCTCCGAGCAGTACTTC. Protein sequence: CASSSGTVSEQYF.

The J gene is TRBJ2-7, the V gene TRBV5-1; TRBD2 aligns across 11 bases. CDR1 and CDR2 from the germline V gene are SGHRS and YFSETQ. Trimming removed 2 bases from V and 0 bases from J; junction bases left unmatched: 4. CDR3 length equals 16 residues. The CDR3, as DNA: TGCGCCAGCAGCTTCGGGACTAGCGGAGACTCCTACGAGCAGTACTTC. As protein: CASSFGTSGDSYEQYF.

The chain combines TRBV7-4 with TRBJ1-1; D unresolved. This CDR3 spans 13 amino acids. Trimming removed 5 bases from V and 8 bases from J, with 15 bases in between. Germline CDR1 and CDR2: SGHVT and SQSDAQ. This CDR3 is CASSDRGMSEAFF. Here the CDR3 DNA reads TGTGCCAGCAGCGATCGAGGTATGTCAGAAGCTTTCTTT.

The V call is TRBV28, the J call TRBJ2-7; TRBD1 might be the D (6 bases). The germline V gene encodes CDR1 MDHEN and CDR2 SYDVKM. V lost 9 bases to trimming and J lost 0 bases, with 15 bases between them. CDR3 size: 14 residues. The CDR3, as DNA: TGTGCCAGTAATAAACAGGGACCCTCCTACGAGCAGTACTTC. It translates to CASNKQGPSYEQYF.

This clone showed up just once. The rearrangement links TRBV5-1 to TRBJ1-2; no reliable D call. The V gene's germline CDR1 is SGHRS and CDR2 YFSETQ. V lost 4 bases to trimming and J lost 4 bases, with 8 bases between them. The CDR3 extends over 12 amino acids. CDR3 amino acids: CASSRDSYGYTF. CDR3 sequence (DNA): TGCGCCAGCAGCCGGGATAGCTATGGCTACACCTTC.

The V gene is TRBV18, the J gene TRBJ2-1; D is unresolved. Germline V gene data show CDR1 as KGHSH and CDR2 as LQKENI. The CDR3 extends over 15 amino acids. Trimming removed 2 bases at V and 4 bases at J, with 12 bases between. The CDR3 loop is CASSPGPARYNEQFF. The DNA of the CDR3 is TGTGCCAGCTCACCAGGGCCCGCACGATACAATGAGCAGTTCTTC.

This sequence joins TRBV5-1 and TRBJ2-3; TRBD2 might be the D (6 bases). The V end was cut by 0 bases, the J end by 0 bases, with 8 bases between. CDR3 length: 15 residues. The germline V gene encodes CDR1 SGHRS and CDR2 YFSETQ. CDR3 protein: CASSLGTTSTDTQYF. CDR3 bases: TGCGCCAGCAGCTTGGGGACTACTAGCACAGATACGCAGTATTTT.

V gene TRBV19 combines with J gene TRBJ2-7; no clear D gene. CDR3 length: 14 amino acids. Deletions cut 5 bases from V and 0 bases from J, with 11 bases between. Germline CDR1 reads LNHDA; CDR2 reads SQIVND (reference sequence). The CDR3 is CASSVDGYSYEQYF. The CDR3 nucleotides read TGTGCCAGTAGTGTGGACGGGTACTCCTACGAGCAGTACTTC.

The rearrangement links TRBV11-2 to TRBJ2-2, with a possible D match to TRBD1 (6 bases). Between the trimmed V and J ends, which lost 4 bases and 1 base, there was a span of 16 bases. This CDR3 is 17 amino acids long. Germline V gene data show CDR1 as SGHAT and CDR2 as FQNNGV. Written as DNA, the CDR3 is TGTGCCAGCAGCTCCATTACAGGGATCGGGAACACCGGGGAGCTGTTTTTT. This translates into CASSSITGIGNTGELFF. The entire variable domain, with the rest obtained from reference TRBV11-2 and TRBJ2-2, is as follows: EAGVAQSPRYKIIEKRQSVAFWCNPISGHATLYWYQQILGQGPKLLIQFQNNGVVDDSQLPKDRFSAERLKGVDSTLKIQPAKLEDSAVYLCASSSITGIGNTGELFFGEGSRLTVL.

This chain uses TRBV14 with TRBJ1-1; the match to TRBD1 covers 10 bases. J gave up 1 base and V 4 bases, and 6 bases lay outside the gene matches. CDR1 and CDR2 (germline): SGHDN, FVKESK. The CDR3 sequence is 16 residues long. This CDR3 reads CASSRDRGLANTEAFF. The CDR3 coding sequence is TGTGCCAGCAGCCGGGACAGGGGATTGGCGAACACTGAAGCTTTCTTT.

The V call is TRBV18, the J call TRBJ2-7, with D possibly matching TRBD2 (6 bases). Germline V gene lookup returns CDR1 KGHSH and CDR2 LQKENI. This CDR3 comprises 13 residues. Trimming pared 2 bases from V and 6 bases from J, leaving 11 bases between. The CDR3 DNA is TGTGCCAGCTCACCAACTAGCTTAGGCGAGCAGTACTTC. This codes for CASSPTSLGEQYF.

This clone was found a few times. The chain combines TRBV5-5 with TRBJ2-4; 13 nucleotides match TRBD2. Germline assignment: CDR1 SGHKS and CDR2 YYEKEE (reference sequence). CDR3 length: 17 amino acids. The V segment lost 2 bases and the J segment 3 bases; nucleotides outside the gene matches: 5. CDR3 sequence: CASSFTSGGAVKNIQYF. The CDR3 DNA follows: TGTGCCAGCAGCTTTACTAGCGGGGGGGCTGTCAAAAACATTCAGTACTTC.